This entry lists 15 T cell receptor beta chains sequenced from one sample in a study of regulatory T cells in long-lasting Graves disease. Libraries of TCR beta came from iRepertoire HTBI primers plus Arm-PCR of CDR3 regions. TCRdb recomputed calls from the multiplex PCR reads with MiXCR, one row per CDR3 protein. The table lists 350,000 to 500,000 distinct CDR3 sequences, about 14% of them singletons. Time point given: newly diagnosed GD, antithyroid drugs for less than 3 months. Extracted RNA from PBMCs served as the source of the TCR library. Separately, the same data were catalogued under a study of T cells in Graves' hyperthyroidism and ophthalmopathy.

The sequenced sample was peripheral blood mononuclear cells (PBMCs), obtained at new diagnosis, from a patient treated with antithyroid drugs. The receptors were gathered from a woman in her 50s with Graves disease.

This clonotype occurred many times. This rearrangement joins TRBV5-5 to TRBJ1-5, with D unresolved. This CDR3 has 13 residues. Germline V lookup: CDR1 SGHKS, CDR2 YYEKEE (reference sequence). Trimming removed 4 bases from V and 6 bases from J, with 11 bases in between. The CDR3 nucleotides are TGTGCCAGCAGCCCGGTTGGTACTCAGCCCCAGCATTTT. Residues: CASSPVGTQPQHF.

This clonotype was recorded a few times. The chain has TRBV24-1 and TRBJ2-1; 11 nucleotides match TRBD2. Unmatched junction bases numbered 7, after V lost 7 bases and J lost 3 bases. Germline V gene sequence: CDR1 KGHDR, CDR2 SFDVKD. This CDR3 has 16 amino acids. The CDR3 is CATSGPGLADYNEQFF. The CDR3 nucleotides are TGTGCCACCAGCGGCCCGGGACTAGCGGACTACAATGAGCAGTTCTTC.

Ten or more counts support this clonotype. The CDR3 sequence is CASSLADRGLNEQFF. The CDR3 DNA sequence: TGCGCCAGCAGCTTGGCCGACAGGGGGCTCAATGAGCAGTTCTTC. This sequence joins TRBV5-1 and TRBJ2-1; 10 positions agree with TRBD1. Trimming cost V 0 bases and J 6 bases; bases outside gene matches: 3. Germline loops: CDR1 SGHRS, CDR2 YFSETQ. This CDR3 comprises 15 residues. Combining the CDR3 with reference TRBV5-1 and TRBJ2-1 gives the whole variable domain KAGVTQTPRYLIKTRGQQVTLSCSPISGHRSVSWYQQTPGQGLQFLFEYFSETQRNKGNFPGRFSGRQFSNSRSEMNVSTLELGDSALYLCASSLADRGLNEQFFGPGTRLTVL.

This clonotype was picked up a small number of times. This chain uses TRBV2 with TRBJ2-4; unclear D gene. V lost 0 bases to trimming and J lost 7 bases, with 7 bases between them. The CDR3 extends over 13 amino acids. Germline loops: CDR1 SNHLY, CDR2 FYNNEI. CDR3 in amino acids: CASSEAGKNIQYF. Written as DNA, the CDR3 is TGTGCCAGCAGTGAAGCGGGGAAGAACATTCAGTACTTC.

V and J are TRBV20-1 and TRBJ2-7, with 7 bases aligning to TRBD2. V dropped 6 bases and J dropped 2; count of bases not matched to a gene: 16. CDR1 is DFQATT and CDR2 is SNEGSKA in the germline V gene (reference sequence). The CDR3 is 16 amino acids. CDR3 region: CSASPAAGRVAYEQYF. The CDR3 region has the DNA TGCAGTGCCAGCCCCGCAGCGGGGAGGGTGGCCTACGAGCAGTACTTC.

The V gene is TRBV4-1, the J gene TRBJ1-1; D is unresolved. CDR1 is MGHRA, CDR2 YSYEKL, per germline. The CDR3 spans 15 residues. With 0 bases removed from V and 1 base from J, the gap between germline ends came to 9 bases. For the CDR3, the DNA is TGCGCCAGCAGCCAAGACCGGATGGGGAACACTGAAGCTTTCTTT. The encoded protein is CASSQDRMGNTEAFF.

The chain combines TRBV5-1 with TRBJ2-2; D might be TRBD2 (6 bases). CDR3 length equals 13 residues. The V gene's germline CDR1 is SGHRS and CDR2 YFSETQ. Deletions cut 4 bases from V and 7 bases from J, with 11 bases between. The CDR3 reads CASSPRENGELFF. The CDR3 DNA is TGCGCCAGCAGCCCGCGGGAAAACGGGGAGCTGTTTTTT.

Many counts were recorded for this clonotype. The CDR3 nucleotides are TGTGCCACCAACCGGGACAGAACTAATGAAAAACTGTTTTTT. Its translation is CATNRDRTNEKLFF. The chain has TRBV28 and TRBJ1-4; 7 bases agree with TRBD1. Germline-derived CDR1 and CDR2 are MDHEN and SYDVKM. The CDR3 runs to 14 residues. V lost 10 bases to trimming and J lost 1 base; unmatched junction nucleotides: 6.

This clonotype was detected many times. This rearrangement joins TRBV12-3 or TRBV12-4 to TRBJ1-5; possible D gene TRBD1, 6 bases. There are 13 residues in the CDR3. V dropped 4 bases and J dropped 7 bases, with 11 bases sitting between them. The CDR3 loop reads CASSSGAHQPQHF. The CDR3 DNA reads as TGTGCCAGCAGTTCAGGGGCACACCAGCCCCAGCATTTT.

CDR3 nucleotides: TGTGCCAGCAGCCCGGACAGGGTGCGTGGCTACACCTTC. Translation gives CASSPDRVRGYTF. This chain connects TRBV3-1 to TRBJ1-2, with 8 bases matching TRBD1. Germline trimming cut 4 bases from V and 7 bases from J; bases unmatched to any gene: 5. This CDR3 contains 13 residues. Germline loops: CDR1 LGHDT, CDR2 YNNKEL (reference sequence).

The sample holds many counts of this clonotype. V and J are TRBV4-1 and TRBJ2-7; 12 nucleotides agree with TRBD2. The CDR3 runs to 15 residues. Germline trimming cut 3 bases from V and 2 bases from J; bases unmatched to any gene: 2. The germline gives CDR1 MGHRA, CDR2 YSYEKL. The CDR3 region is CASSHRTSGTYEQYF. The DNA for the CDR3 is TGCGCCAGCAGCCACCGGACTAGCGGGACCTACGAGCAGTACTTC.

This clonotype has ten or more counts. The gene calls are TRBV2 and TRBJ1-1; tentative D call: TRBD1 (5 bases). Germline V lookup: CDR1 SNHLY, CDR2 FYNNEI. This CDR3 has 13 amino acids. The V gene lost 5 bases and the J gene lost 3 bases, with 10 bases spanning the gap. CDR3 sequence reads: CASSSGGYTEAFF. The CDR3 DNA reads as TGTGCCAGCAGTTCCGGGGGGTACACTGAAGCTTTCTTT.

This clonotype has only a few counts. This chain uses TRBV19 with TRBJ2-7; 12 nucleotides line up with TRBD1. J lost 2 bases, V lost 6 bases, and 5 bases had no gene match. The CDR3 sequence is 15 residues long. The germline gives CDR1 LNHDA, CDR2 SQIVND (reference sequence). The CDR3 DNA reads as TGTGCCAGTAGCCCGGGACAGGGGGCCGCCTACGAGCAGTACTTC. This gives the protein CASSPGQGAAYEQYF.

This rearrangement joins TRBV27 to TRBJ1-5; D not resolved. CDR3 length equals 15 residues. CDR1 is MNHEY, CDR2 SMNVEV, per germline (reference sequence). V lost 0 bases to trimming and J lost 6 bases, with 12 bases between them. CDR3 region: CASSLSRTVIQPQHF. CDR3 DNA sequence: TGTGCCAGCAGTTTATCTCGGACCGTCATTCAGCCCCAGCATTTT.

The gene calls are TRBV18 and TRBJ1-1; the D gene is possibly TRBD1 (5 bases). CDR3 length: 15 amino acids. Germline values: CDR1 KGHSH, CDR2 LQKENI. V dropped 3 bases and J dropped 1 base, with 12 bases sitting between them. In DNA, the CDR3 is TGTGCCAGCTCACCTGGGACCTTAAAGAACACTGAAGCTTTCTTT. This codes for CASSPGTLKNTEAFF.